These 29 T cell receptor beta chains were sequenced from one sample in a study of blood T cell repertoires in COVID-19. TCRdb's table, derived via immunoSEQ multiplex PCR, lists solely in-frame clones and lacks some. The sample includes roughly 200,000 clones, about 80% of them seen just once. Sequenced: peripheral blood. These receptor sequences come from a woman aged 45-59 years with active or convalescent COVID-19.

V gene TRBV28 combines with J gene TRBJ2-7; maybe TRBD2 (5 bases). This CDR3 spans 12 amino acids. CDR1 is MDHEN and CDR2 is SYDVKM in the germline V gene. V lost 4 bases, J lost 4 bases, and 8 bases lay in between. The CDR3 nucleotides read TGTGCCAGCAGTTCGGGGATTTACGAGCAGTACTTC. Translating gives CASSSGIYEQYF.

This clone has more than one count but fewer than ten. The J gene is TRBJ1-4, the V gene TRBV4-1; 8 bases are shared with TRBD1. With V trimmed by 4 bases and J by 3 bases, 1 base remained unmatched. The V gene's germline CDR1 is MGHRA and CDR2 YSYEKL. The CDR3 covers 14 residues. The CDR3 DNA sequence: TGCGCCAGCAGCCTACAGGGGGCTAATGAAAAACTGTTTTTT. This translates into CASSLQGANEKLFF.

In its sample, this clone was seen once. The CDR3 reads CASSRGQGAGWYSTDTQYF. The DNA for the CDR3 is TGCGCCAGCAGCCGAGGACAGGGGGCGGGTTGGTATAGCACAGATACGCAGTATTTT. The V gene is TRBV5-1, the J gene TRBJ2-3; 11 nucleotides line up with TRBD1. The CDR3 runs 19 residues. From germline, CDR1 is SGHRS and CDR2 YFSETQ. V was pared by 4 bases and J by 0 bases, with 13 bases of the junction left unmatched.

The sample holds a few counts of this clone. J is TRBJ1-6 and V is TRBV2; D call uncertain. CDR3 length equals 13 residues. Trimming pared 6 bases from V and 11 bases from J, leaving 14 bases between. Per the germline V gene, CDR1 is SNHLY and CDR2 is FYNNEI. The CDR3 loop reads CASRPGPPAPLHF. CDR3 nucleotides: TGTGCCAGCAGGCCGGGTCCTCCAGCACCCCTCCACTTT. The full variable domain, its missing parts supplied by reference TRBV2 and TRBJ1-6, is EPEVTQTPSHQVTQMGQEVILRCVPISNHLYFYWYRQILGQKVEFLVSFYNNEISEKSEIFDDQFSVERPDGSNFTLKIRSTKLEDSAMYFCASRPGPPAPLHFGNGTRLTVT.

The chain couples TRBV19 to TRBJ1-2, with D maybe TRBD1 (6 bases). Per germline, CDR1 LNHDA and CDR2 SQIVND (reference sequence). Trimming stripped 8 bases from V and 8 bases from J, with 21 bases between. The CDR3 extends over 14 amino acids. DNA of the CDR3: TGTGCCAGTCGGAACCTCGACAGGCCTATGGGCTACACCTTC. It yields the protein CASRNLDRPMGYTF.

V usage is TRBV19 and J usage is TRBJ1-1; weak D call: TRBD1 (6 bases). The CDR3 extends over 14 amino acids. Trimming pared 3 bases from V and 1 base from J, leaving 9 bases between. Germline lookup yields CDR1 LNHDA and CDR2 SQIVND (reference sequence). Here the CDR3 reads CASSMETGNTEAFF. In nucleotides, the CDR3 is TGTGCCAGTAGTATGGAGACAGGGAACACTGAAGCTTTCTTT.

The chain employs TRBV7-9 and TRBJ2-1; 10 bases fit TRBD1. Germline lookup yields CDR1 SEHNR and CDR2 FQNEAQ (reference sequence). The CDR3 length is 16 residues. The J segment lost 7 bases and the V segment lost 6 bases, leaving 12 bases of the junction unmatched. CDR3 residues: CASRGIRDRGANEQFF. The CDR3 DNA sequence: TGTGCCAGCAGGGGGATCCGGGACAGGGGTGCGAATGAGCAGTTCTTC.

The chain joins TRBV28 to TRBJ1-4, with D possibly TRBD1 on 6 matching bases. Trimming pared 3 bases from V and 3 bases from J, leaving 11 bases between. The CDR3 totals 15 residues. Germline V CDR1 and CDR2: MDHEN, SYDVKM. The CDR3: CASSFGGQPNEKLFF. The CDR3 DNA sequence: TGTGCCAGCAGTTTTGGTGGACAGCCTAATGAAAAACTGTTTTTT.

This clone came up once. The V and J genes are TRBV4-2 and TRBJ1-2; the D is unclear. The CDR3 is 15 residues long. Germline V lookup: CDR1 LGHNA, CDR2 YNFKEQ. The V gene lost 1 base and the J gene lost 3 bases, with 12 bases spanning the gap. CDR3 region: CASSQGIRVDYGYTF. The CDR3, as DNA: TGTGCCAGCAGCCAAGGTATTAGAGTGGACTATGGCTACACCTTC.

This clone was detected ten times or more. The rearrangement uses TRBV7-9 and TRBJ1-1, with TRBD1 matching 11 bases. This CDR3 comprises 17 residues. V shed 5 bases, J shed 0 bases, and the junction held 8 bases outside the gene matches. In germline, CDR1 is SEHNR, CDR2 FQNEAQ (reference sequence). CDR3 in DNA: TGTGCCAGCAGCCCAGGGGACAGGGGGTATATGAACACTGAAGCTTTCTTT. Residues: CASSPGDRGYMNTEAFF.

This clone was detected only a few times. This rearrangement joins TRBV6-5 to TRBJ1-1, with D maybe TRBD1 (5 bases). The CDR3 spans 14 residues. The V end lost 4 bases, the J end lost 0 bases, and 9 bases lay between the germline ends. Per the germline V gene, CDR1 is MNHEY and CDR2 is SVGAGI. The DNA of the CDR3 is TGTGCCAGCAGTTTTTCAGGGATGAACACTGAAGCTTTCTTT. It codes for CASSFSGMNTEAFF.

The chain recombines TRBV3-1 (or the pseudogene TRBV3-2) with TRBJ2-2, with D hard to call. CDR1 is LGHDT and CDR2 is YNNKEL in the germline V gene (reference sequence). The CDR3 runs 14 residues. Trimming left V 1 base short and J 5 bases short, with 8 bases between. The CDR3 bases are TGTGCCAGCAGCCAAGGACTTGGTACCGGGGAGCTGTTTTTT. Translation gives CASSQGLGTGELFF.

DNA of the CDR3: TGTGCCAGCAGTCCCGGGACAGGGACAGATACGCAGTATTTT. As protein: CASSPGTGTDTQYF. This rearrangement joins TRBV7-9 to TRBJ2-3; 9 bases fit TRBD1. The germline gives CDR1 SEHNR, CDR2 FQNEAQ (reference sequence). J gave up 3 bases and V 6 bases, and 4 bases lay outside the gene matches. This CDR3 spans 14 amino acids.

This clone was counted a single time. The rearrangement uses TRBV2 and TRBJ2-6, with D tentatively TRBD2 (6 bases). The V gene lost 8 bases and the J gene lost 0 bases, with 8 bases spanning the gap. Germline V gene data show CDR1 as SNHLY and CDR2 as FYNNEI. The CDR3 totals 14 residues. CDR3 sequence reads: CASLRDSGANVLTF. The CDR3 bases are TGTGCCAGCCTGCGGGACTCTGGGGCCAACGTCCTGACTTTC. Looking up the rest from reference TRBV2 and TRBJ2-6 gives the full variable domain: EPEVTQTPSHQVTQMGQEVILRCVPISNHLYFYWYRQILGQKVEFLVSFYNNEISEKSEIFDDQFSVERPDGSNFTLKIRSTKLEDSAMYFCASLRDSGANVLTFGAGSRLTVL.

The chain is built from TRBV23-1 and TRBJ2-7; the match to TRBD1 covers 11 bases. TRBV23-1 is flagged as an ORF with uncertain function. V was pared by 4 bases and J by 2 bases, with 7 bases of the junction left unmatched. CDR3 length equals 16 residues. The CDR3 nucleotides are TGCGCCAGCAGTCCCTGGGACAGGGGGGTCGCCTACGAGCAGTACTTC. Its translation is CASSPWDRGVAYEQYF.

This clone was recorded once. The chain employs TRBV18 and TRBJ2-5, with D possibly TRBD1 on 6 matching bases. V dropped 3 bases and J dropped 5 bases, with 13 bases sitting between them. The CDR3 sequence is 14 residues long. The germline V gene has CDR1 KGHSH and CDR2 LQKENI. CDR3 in DNA: TGTGCCAGCTCACCTTCCATGGGGGCGGAGACCCAGTACTTC. Residues: CASSPSMGAETQYF.

The rearrangement links TRBV5-1 to TRBJ2-7, with TRBD2 identical over 11 bases. Per the germline V gene, CDR1 is SGHRS and CDR2 is YFSETQ. The length of the CDR3 is 15 residues. V dropped 4 bases and J dropped 7; count of bases not matched to a gene: 10. The CDR3: CASSTRLAGSWEQYF. CDR3 bases: TGCGCCAGCAGCACCAGACTAGCGGGGTCCTGGGAGCAGTACTTC.

The J gene is TRBJ2-1, the V gene TRBV7-5; TRBD2 is taken as the D call from the table, unchecked against the DNA. TRBV7-5 is deemed a pseudogene. The CDR3 loop spans 16 amino acids. The CDR3 sequence is CVRSLVGGRSDNEQFF. The CDR3 nucleotides are TGTGTCAGAAGCTTAGTGGGCGGGAGGAGTGACAATGAGCAGTTCTTC.

This clone was seen only a few times. This chain joins TRBV7-6 and TRBJ1-2; 7 bases map to TRBD1. The V gene's germline CDR1 is SGHVS and CDR2 FNYEAQ. This CDR3 has 14 residues. J lost 6 bases, V lost 5 bases, and 9 bases had no gene match. The CDR3 nucleotides read TGTGCCAGCAGCCCCGACAGGGTCAGGGATGGCTACACCTTC. Its protein product is CASSPDRVRDGYTF. The entire variable domain, with the rest obtained from reference TRBV7-6 and TRBJ1-2, is as follows: GAGVSQSPRYKVTKRGQDVALRCDPISGHVSLYWYRQALGQGPEFLTYFNYEAQQDKSGLPNDRFSAERPEGSISTLTIQRTEQRDSAMYRCASSPDRVRDGYTFGSGTRLTVV.

The CDR3 region has the DNA TGTGCCTGGAGTTCCCAACCGGGACTTGCCTACGAGCAGTACTTC. Its translation: CAWSSQPGLAYEQYF. The rearrangement joins TRBV30 to TRBJ2-7; maybe TRBD2 (6 bases). Trimming took 2 bases from V and 2 from J, leaving 16 bases between them. The CDR3 length is 15 residues. Germline CDR1 is GTSNPN and CDR2 is SVGIG (reference sequence).

The J gene is TRBJ2-3, the V gene TRBV2; TRBD2 agrees at 7 bases. V was clipped by 2 bases and J by 2 bases; unmatched bases: 7. This CDR3 region has 16 residues. Germline V gene data show CDR1 as SNHLY and CDR2 as FYNNEI. Here the CDR3 reads CASSELASGSTDTQYF. The CDR3 coding sequence is TGTGCCAGCAGTGAATTGGCTAGCGGTTCCACAGATACGCAGTATTTT.

V gene TRBV12-3 or TRBV12-4 combines with J gene TRBJ1-1; D gene unclear. The length of the CDR3 is 12 residues. Trimming took off 6 bases at V and 4 bases at J, with 9 bases between the two ends. CDR3 residues: CASSPRPTEAFF. The CDR3, as DNA: TGTGCCAGCAGCCCCAGGCCCACTGAAGCTTTCTTT.

The CDR3: CASSLGTGQGAGSPLHF. CDR3 bases: TGCGCCAGCAGCTTAGGGACGGGACAGGGGGCAGGATCACCCCTCCACTTT. This sequence joins TRBV5-1 and TRBJ1-6, with 12 bases that match TRBD1. The CDR3 runs 17 residues. Germline loops: CDR1 SGHRS, CDR2 YFSETQ. V dropped 2 bases and J dropped 10; count of bases not matched to a gene: 10.

The chain uses TRBV4-2 and TRBJ1-5; TRBD1 might be the D (6 bases). V was clipped by 7 bases and J by 2 bases, with 15 bases between them. The CDR3 is 15 amino acids. CDR1 and CDR2 from the germline V gene are LGHNA and YNFKEQ. The CDR3 spells CASTLQRTGNQPQHF. CDR3 sequence (DNA): TGTGCCAGCACTCTCCAGAGGACAGGCAATCAGCCCCAGCATTTT.

The chain carries TRBV12-3 or TRBV12-4 and TRBJ1-2; D ambiguous. This CDR3 comprises 12 residues. V lost 8 bases and J lost 3, with 10 bases in between. The CDR3 protein is CASRIRDYGYTF. CDR3 nucleotides: TGTGCCAGCCGAATTCGGGACTATGGCTACACCTTC.

This rearrangement joins TRBV19 to TRBJ2-6, with a tentative D call TRBD1 (5 bases). The V gene lost 8 bases and the J gene lost 0 bases, with 11 bases spanning the gap. The CDR3 spans 15 residues. Germline V gives CDR1 LNHDA, CDR2 SQIVND (reference sequence). DNA of the CDR3: TGTGCCAGTCCCACCACAGGCTCTGGGGCCAACGTCCTGACTTTC. It specifies CASPTTGSGANVLTF.

This chain connects TRBV12-3 or TRBV12-4 to TRBJ1-2; D call uncertain. The CDR3 contains 13 residues. V was pared by 1 base and J by 4 bases, with 7 bases between. DNA of the CDR3: TGTGCCAGCAGTTTAGAGCGGGGCTATGGCTACACCTTC. Translation gives CASSLERGYGYTF.

The chain combines TRBV3-1 (or the pseudogene TRBV3-2) with TRBJ2-1, with 9 bases aligning to TRBD2. Germline CDR1 and CDR2: LGHDT and YNNKEL (reference sequence). The CDR3 covers 16 residues. The V gene end was trimmed by 4 bases and the J gene end by 4 bases; junction bases not matched to a gene: 8. The CDR3 is CASSPGALAGYNEQFF. The CDR3 DNA follows: TGTGCCAGCAGCCCCGGCGCGCTAGCGGGGTACAATGAGCAGTTCTTC.

V and J are TRBV2 and TRBJ1-5; unclear D gene. The CDR3 extends over 14 amino acids. Germline V gene sequence: CDR1 SNHLY, CDR2 FYNNEI. Deletions cut 3 bases from V and 0 bases from J, with 6 bases between. The DNA for the CDR3 is TGTGCCAGCAGTGAGAACTATAGCAATCAGCCCCAGCATTTT. Translated, it gives CASSENYSNQPQHF.